Each of the 14 T cell receptor beta chains below was sequenced from the same sample in a study of Siglec-9 on CD8 T cells in melanoma. Assay used: immunoSEQ multiplex PCR; TCRdb lists only in-frame clones, some missing. The profile shows about 36,000 clones, 80% to 85% of them singletons. Sequencing used Siglec-9- CD8+ T cells sorted from blood. Source of these receptors: a human donor in good health.

The V call is TRBV27, the J call TRBJ1-2; unclear D gene. V was clipped by 2 bases and J by 5 bases, with 9 bases between them. The CDR3 is 13 residues long. Germline CDR1 is MNHEY and CDR2 is SMNVEV (reference sequence). The DNA of the CDR3 is TGTGCCAGCAGTTTAAATGGGTGGTATGGCTACACCTTC. Translated: CASSLNGWYGYTF.

V and J are TRBV11-2 and TRBJ1-3; unclear D gene. Looked up from germline, CDR1 is SGHAT and CDR2 is FQNNGV. The V end was cut by 5 bases, the J end by 0 bases, with 20 bases between. The CDR3 has 18 amino acids. Written as DNA, the CDR3 is TGTGCCAGCAGCCACGAATACGGACTGGCCTTCTCTGGAAACACCATATATTTT. This gives the protein CASSHEYGLAFSGNTIYF.

This chain connects TRBV7-3 to TRBJ2-1; either TRBD1 or TRBD2 may supply D (6 bases each). Between the trimmed V and J ends, which lost 4 bases and 7 bases, there was a span of 14 bases. This CDR3 comprises 14 residues. Germline loops: CDR1 SGHTA, CDR2 FQGTGA. CDR3 DNA sequence: TGTGCCAGCAGCTCTAGGGGGGACGCGAATGAGCAGTTCTTC. Translated, it gives CASSSRGDANEQFF.

The chain uses TRBV28 and TRBJ1-5; D is unclear. Germline V gives CDR1 MDHEN, CDR2 SYDVKM. This CDR3 spans 15 amino acids. Deletions cut 3 bases from V and 0 bases from J, with 9 bases between. CDR3 sequence: CASSFLRLSNQPQHF. The CDR3, as DNA: TGTGCCAGCAGTTTTTTGCGCCTTAGCAATCAGCCCCAGCATTTT.

The chain carries TRBV5-8 and TRBJ2-1; the D is unclear. The germline gives CDR1 SGHTS, CDR2 YDEGEE. The CDR3 is 9 residues long. V lost 7 bases and J lost 9, with 5 bases in between. Here the CDR3 reads CASFIEQFF. The CDR3 DNA follows: TGTGCCAGCTTTATTGAGCAGTTCTTC.

This sequence joins TRBV7-8 and TRBJ1-2; 9 nucleotides match TRBD1. The length of the CDR3 is 16 residues. V gave up 0 bases and J gave up 4 bases; unmatched junction bases: 6. CDR1 and CDR2 (germline): SGHVS, FQNEAQ. The CDR3 region has the DNA TGTGCCAGCAGCTTAGCAACGGGACAGGGAATCTATGGCTACACCTTC. It yields the protein CASSLATGQGIYGYTF.

This chain uses TRBV4-1 with TRBJ2-7; 7 nucleotides line up with TRBD2. The CDR3 runs to 14 residues. J lost 2 bases, V lost 4 bases, and 5 bases had no gene match. Germline-derived CDR1 and CDR2 are MGHRA and YSYEKL. The CDR3 spells CASSLGGGPYEQYF. The CDR3 nucleotides are TGCGCCAGCAGCCTGGGCGGGGGACCCTACGAGCAGTACTTC.

V is TRBV2 and J is TRBJ1-6; D is ambiguous. V was shortened by 0 bases and J by 7 bases, with 7 bases between the two germline ends. Germline V CDR1 and CDR2: SNHLY, FYNNEI. The CDR3 has 14 residues. The CDR3 region is CASSEAGPNSPLHF. CDR3 coding DNA: TGTGCCAGCAGTGAAGCAGGTCCCAATTCACCCCTCCACTTT.

This chain connects TRBV19 to TRBJ2-1; 10 bases are shared with TRBD2. The junction had 13 bases not matched to a gene; V was cut back by 6 bases and J by 5 bases. Germline V CDR1 and CDR2: LNHDA, SQIVND (reference sequence). This CDR3 comprises 17 residues. CDR3 coding DNA: TGTGCCAGTAGCCACCTGCCCCCTAGCGGGAGTGACAATGAGCAGTTCTTC. As protein: CASSHLPPSGSDNEQFF.

V is TRBV29-1 and J is TRBJ2-7; 9 bases are shared with TRBD2. V lost 0 bases and J lost 5; bases outside the gene matches: 5. Per the germline V gene, CDR1 is SQVTM and CDR2 is ANQGSEA. The CDR3 runs 14 residues. The CDR3 region has the DNA TGCAGCGTTGAAGAGGCGGGAGGGGGTCACGAGCAGTACTTC. It is translated as CSVEEAGGGHEQYF.

The chain recombines TRBV30 with TRBJ1-1; a weak D match, TRBD1 (5 bases). The CDR3 length is 13 residues. CDR1 and CDR2 (germline): GTSNPN, SVGIG (reference sequence). V lost 3 bases to trimming and J lost 0 bases, with 8 bases between them. This CDR3 is CAWRGDLNTEAFF. The CDR3 DNA follows: TGTGCCTGGAGGGGGGACCTGAACACTGAAGCTTTCTTT.

The chain carries TRBV7-2 and TRBJ2-1; D possibly matches TRBD1 or TRBD2 (5 bases each). Germline values: CDR1 SGHTA, CDR2 FQGNSA. V shed 5 bases and J shed 9 bases, with 20 bases lying between them. The CDR3 length is 15 residues. The DNA of the CDR3 is TGTGCCAGCAGCCAATGGGGGTTCGGGGTCAGTGAGCAGTTCTTC. Translated, it gives CASSQWGFGVSEQFF. Filled out from reference TRBV7-2 and TRBJ2-1, the complete variable domain reads GAGVSQSPSNKVTEKGKDVELRCDPISGHTALYWYRQSLGQGLEFLIYFQGNSAPDKSGLPSDRFSAERTGGSVSTLTIQRTQQEDSAVYLCASSQWGFGVSEQFFGPGTRLTVL.

J is TRBJ1-3 and V is TRBV18; 7 nucleotides align to TRBD1. Germline values: CDR1 KGHSH, CDR2 LQKENI. Trimming took 5 bases from V and 2 from J; bases not matched to a gene: 6. The CDR3 extends over 15 amino acids. The CDR3, as DNA: TGTGCCAGCTCAAGCCCCGACAGGGCTGGAAACACCATATATTTT. Its translation: CASSSPDRAGNTIYF.

The genes are TRBV27 and TRBJ1-1; 7 bases line up with TRBD1. Germline lookup yields CDR1 MNHEY and CDR2 SMNVEV (reference sequence). This CDR3 region has 16 residues. The junction had 5 bases not matched to a gene; V was cut back by 1 base and J by 0 bases. CDR3 bases: TGTGCCAGCAGTTTATTTCCGGGACAGCTGAACACTGAAGCTTTCTTT. Translated, it gives CASSLFPGQLNTEAFF.